One sample yielded the 5 T cell receptor beta chains listed below, sequenced in a study of cytomegalovirus exposure and HLA in healthy donors. Researchers ran the PCR with 60 Vbeta and 13 Jbeta primers. The data were produced by immunoSEQ multiplex PCR, yet TCRdb's version contains in-frame clones alone and is incomplete. The sample records about 120,000 clones, 77% being singletons. The sequencing input was PBMCs. These receptors all stem from a human donor in good health.

This clone was detected only a few times. The rearrangement joins TRBV11-2 to TRBJ1-1; TRBD1 is a possible D gene (5 bases). Trimming stripped 5 bases from V and 6 bases from J, with 10 bases between. The germline gives CDR1 SGHAT, CDR2 FQNNGV. The CDR3 has 12 amino acids. The CDR3 loop is CASSQGWSEAFF. The CDR3 nucleotides read TGTGCCAGCAGCCAGGGATGGTCTGAAGCTTTCTTT.

This clone was counted ten times or more. V usage is TRBV6-5 and J usage is TRBJ2-7; D is perhaps TRBD2 (5 bases). Germline loops: CDR1 MNHEY, CDR2 SVGAGI. The CDR3 runs to 15 residues. V shed 4 bases and J shed 3 bases, with 16 bases lying between them. CDR3 in DNA: TGTGCCAGCAGTTTAGATGGTTCCGGACTCTACGAGCAGTACTTC. This gives the protein CASSLDGSGLYEQYF.

As DNA, the CDR3 is TGTGCCAGCAGTTTTTCACAGGTTGGAAACACCATATATTTT. This gives the protein CASSFSQVGNTIYF. The genes are TRBV28 and TRBJ1-3; possible D gene TRBD1, 5 bases. Germline V gene sequence: CDR1 MDHEN, CDR2 SYDVKM. This CDR3 region has 14 residues. With 3 bases removed from V and 3 bases from J, the gap between germline ends came to 9 bases.

The chain links TRBV11-3 to TRBJ2-7; 8 bases align to TRBD2. Germline assignment: CDR1 SGHNT and CDR2 YENEEA. This CDR3 region has 15 residues. Losses at the gene ends were 5 bases for V and 5 bases for J; bases not matched to a gene: 11. CDR3 nucleotide sequence: TGTGCCAGCAGCCTCGGGGTGGGGACTAGTCACGAGCAGTACTTC. Its translation: CASSLGVGTSHEQYF.

The table lists this clone with a count of one. The chain employs TRBV2 and TRBJ2-7; D not certain. The germline gives CDR1 SNHLY, CDR2 FYNNEI. Trimming removed 4 bases from V and 0 bases from J, with 10 bases in between. The CDR3 length is 14 residues. This CDR3 reads CASSVGGTSYEQYF. The CDR3 DNA is TGTGCCAGCAGTGTAGGCGGAACCTCCTACGAGCAGTACTTC.